This T cell receptor beta chain was captured by sequencing in a study of blood T cell repertoires in COVID-19. Grouping used clinical history reported by participants in a survey and questionnaire. V was shortened by 0 bases and J by 14 bases, with 9 bases between the two germline ends. The CDR3 sequence is 11 residues long. Clones were sequenced by immunoSEQ multiplex PCR, and TCRdb holds only the in-frame ones, with some missing. The data hold hundreds of thousands of clones, with 80% observed a single time. This clone has ten or more counts. Sequenced: PBMCs or T cells enriched from blood (not recorded which). The V and J genes are TRBV12-3 or TRBV12-4 and TRBJ2-3, with D perhaps matching TRBD1 (5 bases). This clonotype was obtained from a woman aged 40 to 50 with acute COVID-19. CDR3 sequence (DNA): TGTGCCAGCAGTTTAGCGGGGCGGCTGTATTTT. As protein: CASSLAGRLYF.